The rows below give T cell receptor beta chains drawn from one sample of a study of blood T cells in healthy people across ages. TCRdb itself ran the 5' RACE reads through MiXCR, one entry per CDR3 protein. The profile shows over 500,000 distinct CDR3 sequences, roughly a quarter of them singletons. The same data also went into a second study, on T cells of mothers and their children.

The sequenced sample consisted of blood. The receptors derive from a boy between 2 and 10 years old in good health. Both conserved end residues are part of each CDR3. A D gene is named only where the DNA matches it firmly. The listing skips clone size in some rows; elsewhere it reads once, few, many or a size class.

>.|TRBJ2-3|.|TRBV4-2
TGTGCCAGCAGCCAAGGGTCCGGGGGTGGGACAGATACGCAGTATTTT
CASSQGSGGGTDTQYF
>TRBD2|TRBJ2-2|many|TRBV5-1
TGCGCCAGCAGCTTGCGAGCGGGAAACACCGGGGAGCTGTTTTTT
CASSLRAGNTGELFF
>TRBD2|TRBJ2-1|many|TRBV3-1
TGTGCCAGCTCTCCGGGACTAGCCAATGAGCAGTTCTTC
CASSPGLANEQFF
>TRBD1|TRBJ2-7|.|TRBV5-1
TGCGCCAGCAGCTTGTGGGGGACAGGGCAGAACGAGCAGTACTTC
CASSLWGTGQNEQYF
>TRBD1|TRBJ2-7|few|TRBV6-2/TRBV6-3
TGTGCCAGCAGTGGATACGGGACAGGGGCCTACGAGCAGTACTTC
CASSGYGTGAYEQYF
>.|TRBJ1-1|once|TRBV29-1
TGCAGCGTAACAGGCGGCAGGTTGAACACTGAAGCTTTCTTT
CSVTGGRLNTEAFF
>.|TRBJ2-5|.|TRBV6-2/TRBV6-3
TGTGCCAGCTCCTCGGCAGGCCGGTCGAGGACCCAGTACTTC
CASSSAGRSRTQYF
>.|TRBJ1-2|once|TRBV6-6
TGTGCCAGCAGTACGGGACAAAGCAACTATGGCTACACCTTC
CASSTGQSNYGYTF
>.|TRBJ2-3|.|TRBV9
TGTGCCAGCAGCGCCCTCCCGACCACAGATACGCAGTATTTT
CASSALPTTDTQYF
>.|TRBJ2-5|many|TRBV5-1
TGCGCCAGCAGCTTGGAGAGGGTCCGGCGGGAGACCCAGTACTTC
CASSLERVRRETQYF
>.|TRBJ1-2|few|TRBV7-2
TGTGCCAGCAGCTTAAACTGGCAGGGCCATGGCTACACCTTC
CASSLNWQGHGYTF
>.|TRBJ1-2|.|TRBV12-3/TRBV12-4
TGTGCCAGCAGGGACCGGATTGGGAACTATGACTACACCTTC
CASRDRIGNYDYTF
>.|TRBJ1-5|.|TRBV12-3/TRBV12-4
TGTGCCAGCAGGGATCTCCGGGACAATCAGCCCCAGCATTTT
CASRDLRDNQPQHF
>TRBD2|TRBJ2-2|.|TRBV10-3
TGTGCCATCAGTGAAGCTAGCGGGGGCACCGGGGAGCTGTTTTTT
CAISEASGGTGELFF
>.|TRBJ2-1|.|TRBV20-1
TGCAGTGCTAGAGGGCGGGACCTAAGCGAGCAGTTCTTC
CSARGRDLSEQFF
>.|TRBJ2-5|.|TRBV20-1
TGCAGTGCTAGCGGGGCATCCTGGGAGACCCAGTACTTC
CSASGASWETQYF
>.|TRBJ2-1|few|TRBV6-5
TGTGCCAGCTGTCCTAGCCGGAGGAATGAGCAGTTCTTC
CASCPSRRNEQFF
>TRBD1|TRBJ1-5|few|TRBV12-3/TRBV12-4
TGTGCCAGCACCGTCGGGACAGGGGTAGATCAGCCCCAGCATTTT
CASTVGTGVDQPQHF
>.|TRBJ2-7|few|TRBV19
TGTGCCAGTAACCTCAGGGCCTGGACGGACGAGCAGTACTTC
CASNLRAWTDEQYF
>TRBD2|TRBJ2-1|.|TRBV20-1
TGCAGTGCTAGACTTAGCGGGGTCTACAATGAGCAGTTCTTC
CSARLSGVYNEQFF
>.|TRBJ2-3|.|TRBV5-1
TGCGCCAGCAGCCTGGAAACGACTAGATCAGATACGCAGTATTTT
CASSLETTRSDTQYF
>.|TRBJ1-2|few|TRBV20-1
TGCAGTGCTAGAGATAGGGCGGTGCTATTTAACTATGGCTACACCTTC
CSARDRAVLFNYGYTF
>TRBD2|TRBJ2-5|.|TRBV13
TGTGCCAGCAGCTTGCCGGGACTAGTAGGGGAGACCCAGTACTTC
CASSLPGLVGETQYF
>.|TRBJ2-7|.|TRBV27
TGTGCCAGCAGTGCGTTGAGGGGGAGCGAGCAGTACTTC
CASSALRGSEQYF
>TRBD2|TRBJ2-3|many|TRBV29-1
TGCAGCGGCTCAGCCGCCGGGAGGGATACGCAGTATTTT
CSGSAAGRDTQYF
>.|TRBJ1-1|.|TRBV2
TGTGCCAGCGGGGAGGGGGGGCTGTACACTGAAGCTTTCTTT
CASGEGGLYTEAFF
>TRBD1|TRBJ2-6|.|TRBV27
TGTGCCAGCAGTTCCGACAGGGCTGGGGCCAACGTCCTGACTTTC
CASSSDRAGANVLTF
>.|TRBJ2-2|few|TRBV6-1
TGTGCCAGCAGTGATATAGTCGGGGAGCTGTTTTTT
CASSDIVGELFF
>TRBD2|TRBJ2-1|few|TRBV10-3
TGTGCCATCAGTGAGATCGGGACTAGCGGGAGTAATGAGCAGTTCTTC
CAISEIGTSGSNEQFF
>.|TRBJ2-3|.|TRBV6-1
TGTGCCAGCAGTGAAATATTTCTCTCCGACCGATTACGAGGAGATACGCAGTATTTT
CASSEIFLSDRLRGDTQYF
>TRBD2|TRBJ2-1|.|TRBV5-5
TGTGCCAGCAGCGGTCGACTAGCGGGGGGCCGATACAATGAGCAGTTCTTC
CASSGRLAGGRYNEQFF
>.|TRBJ2-5|.|TRBV7-9
TGTGCCAGCAGCCCCTCCTCGGGGGCAGGAGAGACCCAGTACTTC
CASSPSSGAGETQYF
>TRBD2|TRBJ2-5|.|TRBV7-9
TGTGCCAGCAGCTTAGCTCTAGCGGGGGCGGAGACCCAGTACTTC
CASSLALAGAETQYF
>TRBD2|TRBJ2-1|few|TRBV7-3
TGTGCCAGCAGTCCTTTAGCGGGGGGCGACAATGAGCAGTTCTTC
CASSPLAGGDNEQFF
>.|TRBJ2-3|.|TRBV5-1
TGCGCCAGCAGCTCTACCATTGCACGCACAGATACGCAGTATTTT
CASSSTIARTDTQYF
>.|TRBJ1-1|few|TRBV20-1
TGCAGTGCTAGAGTTGGCAGTTTGAACACTGAAGCTTTCTTT
CSARVGSLNTEAFF
>.|TRBJ2-7|.|TRBV7-8
TGTGCCAGCAGCTTCCTACATGGTACAGGGCCCCTCGGCTACGAGCAGTACTTC
CASSFLHGTGPLGYEQYF
>TRBD1|TRBJ2-5|many|TRBV5-1
TGCGCCAGCAGCCCCCTGGGACAGGGGGCTTATAAAGAGACCCAGTACTTC
CASSPLGQGAYKETQYF
>.|TRBJ1-4|.|TRBV20-1
TGCAGTGCTAGAGAGGGCAGGAGAGAGGAAAAACTGTTTTTT
CSAREGRREEKLFF
>.|TRBJ2-5|.|TRBV19
TGTGGCCGAGGGGGAGTGGGAAAAGAGACCCAGTACTTC
CGRGGVGKETQYF